This TCR beta chain was recorded in a study of shared clonotypes between healthy human individuals. Sequencing was performed with immunoSEQ multiplex PCR; in TCRdb, only in-frame clones are kept and a portion is missing. The sample lists around 2.1 million clones, 85% to 95% seen once, with about 1.5% in the top ten. Naivety among CD8 cells was defined by CD45RO negativity and positive CCR7 selection, thereby excluding terminally differentiated effector memory CD45RA+ cells. The material sequenced was naive CD8+ T cells from PBMCs. This TCR derives from a man younger than 35 in good health. Some clones in this sample may be carry-over from other donors' samples.

CDR3 coding DNA: TGTGCCATCAGGGAGGACAGGTTTTTGGGGGAGCAGTACTTC. Translating gives CAIREDRFLGEQYF. The rearrangement links TRBV10-3 to TRBJ2-7; 7 bases map to TRBD1. The CDR3 totals 14 residues. V dropped 6 bases and J dropped 7; count of bases not matched to a gene: 12. Germline values: CDR1 ENHRY, CDR2 SYGVKD.